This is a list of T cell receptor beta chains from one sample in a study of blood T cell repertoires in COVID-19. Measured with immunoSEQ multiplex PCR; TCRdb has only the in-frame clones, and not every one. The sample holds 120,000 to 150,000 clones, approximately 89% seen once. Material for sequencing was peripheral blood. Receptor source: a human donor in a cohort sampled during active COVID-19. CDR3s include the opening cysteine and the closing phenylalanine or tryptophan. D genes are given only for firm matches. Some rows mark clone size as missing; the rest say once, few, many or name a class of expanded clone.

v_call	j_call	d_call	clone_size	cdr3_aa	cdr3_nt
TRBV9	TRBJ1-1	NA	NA	CASSVTKLGLGTEAFF	TGTGCCAGCAGCGTAACCAAACTGGGCTTGGGCACTGAAGCTTTCTTT
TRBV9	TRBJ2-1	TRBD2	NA	CASSVASSGGLQISSYNEQFF	TGTGCCAGCAGCGTAGCGTCTAGCGGGGGGCTCCAGATTAGCTCCTACAATGAGCAGTTCTTC
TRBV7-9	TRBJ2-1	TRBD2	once	CASSLVLAGVNEQFF	TGTGCCAGCAGCTTAGTACTAGCGGGGGTAAATGAGCAGTTCTTC
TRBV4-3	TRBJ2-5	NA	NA	CASSSQTGPLETQYF	TGCGCCAGCAGCTCCCAGACAGGCCCCTTGGAGACCCAGTACTTC
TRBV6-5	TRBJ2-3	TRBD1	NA	CATGTGGTDTQYF	TGTGCCACCGGGACAGGGGGCACAGATACGCAGTATTTT
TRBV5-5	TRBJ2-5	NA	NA	CASSRRGMGETQYF	TGTGCCAGCAGCCGCAGGGGAATGGGGGAGACCCAGTACTTC
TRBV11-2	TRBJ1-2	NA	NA	CASREWDGYTF	TGTGCCAGCCGGGAGTGGGATGGCTACACCTTC
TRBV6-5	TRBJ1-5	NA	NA	CASSYLREQGSQPQHF	TGTGCCAGCAGTTACTTGAGGGAACAGGGATCTCAGCCCCAGCATTTT
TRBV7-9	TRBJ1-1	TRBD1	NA	CASSQGTEKAFF	TGTGCCAGCAGCCAGGGGACAGAAAAAGCTTTCTTT
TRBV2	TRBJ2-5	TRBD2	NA	CASLGGDGSETQYF	TGTGCCAGTCTGGGGGGGGATGGATCGGAGACCCAGTACTTC
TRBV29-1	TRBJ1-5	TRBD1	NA	CSVGTGGNQPQHF	TGCAGCGTTGGAACAGGGGGAAATCAGCCCCAGCATTTT